A selection of T cell receptor beta chains follows, all from one sample in a study of control samples from healthy donors and cancer patients. Sequencing was performed with immunoSEQ multiplex PCR; in TCRdb, only in-frame clones are kept and a portion is missing. The sample has around 75,000 clones; over 70% are singletons. The sample consisted of blood. These receptors came from a man aged 50-59 years in good health. Each CDR3 is given with its conserved first and last residue. A D gene is named only where the DNA matches it firmly. Clone size is stated in some rows and not others, as once, few, many or a class when expanded.

d_gene | j_gene | v_gene | abundance | CDR3nt | CDR3aa
NA | TRBJ1-4 | TRBV30 | NA | TGTGCCTGGAGTCTTCCGGGGGTTAATGAAAAACTGTTTTTT | CAWSLPGVNEKLFF
NA | TRBJ2-7 | TRBV19 | NA | TGTGCCAGTAGTCCACCCCGGCCGTTGGGGGAGCAGTACTTC | CASSPPRPLGEQYF
NA | TRBJ1-6 | TRBV5-6 | NA | TGTGCCAGCAGCTTGGTTAGTCAGGGTTATTCACCCCTCCACTTT | CASSLVSQGYSPLHF
NA | TRBJ1-2 | TRBV5-4 | once | TGTGCCAGCAGCTTGGCCGGGGGGAACTATGGCTACACCTTC | CASSLAGGNYGYTF
TRBD2 | TRBJ2-3 | TRBV6-2/TRBV6-3 | once | TGTGCCAGCAGTTACCGGAGCGGGGGGGCGCAGTATTTT | CASSYRSGGAQYF
TRBD1 | TRBJ1-5 | TRBV5-6 | NA | TGTGCCAGCAGCTTGGCCGTGGGACAGTCGGGCAATCAGCCCCAGCATTTT | CASSLAVGQSGNQPQHF
TRBD1 | TRBJ2-5 | TRBV6-2/TRBV6-3 | NA | TGTGCCAGCAGTTCTCCGGCGACAGGGCGAGAGACCCAGTACTTC | CASSSPATGRETQYF
TRBD1 | TRBJ2-7 | TRBV27 | NA | TGTGCCAGCAGTTCGGGACAGTCCGCCTACGAGCAGTACTTC | CASSSGQSAYEQYF
NA | TRBJ2-2 | TRBV10-1 | NA | TGCGCCAGCAGTGAGTCAAAAGTGATCCTCGCGAACACCGGGGAGCTGTTTTTT | CASSESKVILANTGELFF
NA | TRBJ2-2 | TRBV19 | NA | TGTGCCAGTACAAAAGCAGGGGATACCGGGGAGCTGTTTTTT | CASTKAGDTGELFF
NA | TRBJ1-1 | TRBV6-5 | NA | TGTGCCAGCAGTTACCCCCGAATGCGCGCGAACACTGAAGCTTTCTTT | CASSYPRMRANTEAFF
NA | TRBJ2-6 | TRBV3-1/TRBV3-2 | NA | TGTGCCAGCAGCCAAGGGGGGGCCAACGTCCTGACTTTC | CASSQGGANVLTF
NA | TRBJ2-3 | TRBV6-2/TRBV6-3 | NA | TGTGCCAGCAGTTCCCCCCCGGACATCGGATATACGCAGTATTTT | CASSSPPDIGYTQYF
NA | TRBJ2-5 | TRBV9 | few | TGTGCCAGCAGCGTAGGTGGGGGGCGAGAGACCCAGTACTTC | CASSVGGGRETQYF
NA | TRBJ1-2 | TRBV6-2/TRBV6-3 | few | TGTGCCAGCAGTTACGGCTCCGGGACATACTATGGCTACACCTTC | CASSYGSGTYYGYTF
TRBD1 | TRBJ2-7 | TRBV6-5 | NA | TGTGCCAGCAGCGGACAGGGTTTCACCTACGAGCAGTACTTC | CASSGQGFTYEQYF
NA | TRBJ1-1 | TRBV7-9 | NA | TGTGCCAGCAGCCAGACAGTGAACACTGAAGCTTTCTTT | CASSQTVNTEAFF
NA | TRBJ2-7 | TRBV11-3 | NA | TGTGCCAGCAGCTTAGGGGACCGTCTCGAGCAGTACTTC | CASSLGDRLEQYF
NA | TRBJ1-3 | TRBV19 | NA | TGTGCCAGTAGTAGCCCTGGAAACACCATATATTTT | CASSSPGNTIYF
TRBD2 | TRBJ2-3 | TRBV6-2/TRBV6-3 | few | TGTGCCAGCAGCCGACGACTAGCGGGGGTTAGTGCAGATACGCAGTATTTT | CASSRRLAGVSADTQYF
TRBD1 | TRBJ2-7 | TRBV18 | once | TGTGCCAGCTCACCACGCGACAGGGTAAACGAGCAGTACTTC | CASSPRDRVNEQYF
TRBD1 | TRBJ2-7 | TRBV7-6 | NA | TGTGCCAGCAGCTTAGGAGGGGGCCCCTACGAGCAGTACTTC | CASSLGGGPYEQYF
NA | TRBJ2-1 | TRBV19 | NA | TGTGCCAGTAGTATCAGCGGTGGGGCCTACAATGAGCAGTTCTTC | CASSISGGAYNEQFF
TRBD1 | TRBJ2-2 | TRBV11-1 | NA | TGTGCCAGCAGCAACAGACAGGGTAGCGGGGAGCTGTTTTTT | CASSNRQGSGELFF
NA | TRBJ1-5 | TRBV5-1 | NA | TGCGCCAGCAGCTTGGGAGGGGGTAGGGATAGCAATCAGCCCCAGCATTTT | CASSLGGGRDSNQPQHF
NA | TRBJ1-1 | TRBV5-6 | NA | TGTGCCAGCAGCTTGGGGGACTGGGGGGATGCTGAAGCTTTCTTT | CASSLGDWGDAEAFF
NA | TRBJ1-4 | TRBV29-1 | NA | TGCAGCGTTGAAGATCAGAGAACTAATGAAAAACTGTTTTTT | CSVEDQRTNEKLFF